A single T cell receptor beta chain is shown here with its context. Its target is not known. The sample is drawn from a study of T cell repertoires in cytomegalovirus infection. Across the whole study: Indications came from public TCR beta signatures; they pointed to CMV infection and to a matching HLA type.

Trimming pared 6 bases from V and 0 bases from J, leaving 11 bases between. The CDR3 runs to 14 residues. Germline V gene sequence: CDR1 MNHEY, CDR2 SVGEGT. Each CDR3 protein is one row after TCRdb ran MiXCR on the reads. The data contain about 190,000 distinct CDR3 sequences, about 28% of them singletons. Findings and caveats of the study: People with CMV and the relevant HLA were identified by cumulative public TCR beta family frequency. It was HLA-C-restricted CMV-specific TCR beta clonotypes that dominated the response ex vivo.

The specimen sequenced was PBMCs. The V and J genes are TRBV6-2 or TRBV6-3 and TRBJ1-1; tentative D call: TRBD1 (5 bases). The TCR sequence derives from a human donor in good health (CMV status not recorded). Some clones in this sample may be carry-over from other donors' samples. The CDR3: CASRWGGLNTEAFF. In DNA form, the CDR3 reads TGTGCCAGCAGGTGGGGCGGTTTGAACACTGAAGCTTTCTTT.